This T cell receptor (beta chain) emerged from a study of blood T cell repertoires in COVID-19. Study at large: Samples came from the United States, Italy and Spain, spanning acute and convalescent COVID-19.

CDR3 length: 15 residues. Germline CDR1 reads SGHKS; CDR2 reads YYEKEE (reference sequence). V was pared by 0 bases and J by 0 bases, with 9 bases between. Cohort assignment relied on participant-reported clinical history. In the study's own analysis: The authors estimated nucleated cell counts from reference gene primer amplification. The protocol was immunoSEQ multiplex PCR, while the TCRdb copy is restricted to in-frame clones and leaves out a portion. V, J and clone size were drawn from that table, and D and trimming were deduced from the DNA. The data contain under 450,000 clones, roughly 87% of them singletons.

The material sequenced was PBMCs or T cells enriched from blood (not recorded which). The chain combines TRBV5-5 with TRBJ1-2; D is uncertain. The receptor's source is a woman aged 50 to 60 who had recovered from COVID-19. CDR3 in amino acids: CASSLVRGANYGYTF. Here the CDR3 DNA reads TGTGCCAGCAGCTTGGTTCGGGGAGCTAACTATGGCTACACCTTC.